This T cell receptor (beta chain) appears in the sequencing data of a study of blood T cell repertoires in COVID-19 (dated by TCRdb to the early 2020s). Study-level background: Samples covering the acute and convalescent phases of COVID-19 were provided by collaborators in the United States, Italy and Spain. The material from the prospective study consisted of cDNA or gDNA derived from T cells, B-cell-depleted T cells, or PBMCs. Subjects who had been exposed to COVID-19, were actively infected with it, or had recovered from it provided the deeply sampled blood TCRbeta repertoires that made up the dataset. The repertoires were released in a freely available public database intended as a resource for research on the immune response to SARS-CoV-2. The samples were drawn from the first 160 participants of the ongoing ImmuneRACE study and from 950 to 1,500 subjects provided by 6 global collaborators. Sample metadata almost always included a de-identified subject ID, COVID-19 status, age in years and sex. Where available, HLA class I and class II types were obtained from metadata supplied by the sample provider rather than from assay-based typing.

TCRbeta CDR3 regions were amplified from genomic DNA by means of the immunoSEQ Assay, a bias-controlled multiplex PCR. In the authors' own workflow: The number of nucleated cells in each sample was estimated by amplification of reference gene primers within the assay. Sequence reads were collapsed and filtered to measure the absolute abundance of every unique TCRbeta CDR3 rearrangement. For each sample, productive Simpson clonality was calculated as the square root of Simpson's diversity index over productive rearrangements. Imported from immuneACCESS, the table was reduced by TCRdb to in-frame sequences with V and J called. These copies leave out some clones; in studies compared against another copy, an unresolved V gene accounts for under half, and the cause of the remainder is not known. V and J calls and clone size follow that table, whereas D and trimming were derived from the DNA. Counted in this sample were tens of thousands of clones; approximately 86% of them appeared once. Of the sample, about 1.1% falls within the top ten clones.

Collaborating institutions collected whole blood in K2EDTA tubes following their own protocols. For TCRbeta analysis, collaborator samples were shipped as frozen whole blood, as isolated PBMCs, or as DNA extracted from either sample type. General findings and caveats noted by the study authors: The amount of clinical and demographic metadata varied by source and participant and was provided uncurated.

About this clone: The antigen this receptor binds is unknown. Base-call qualities are not available, and no considerably larger clone is one nucleotide away.

From its cysteine to its phenylalanine, the CDR3 spans 14 amino acids. Here the CDR3 DNA is all that survives: 42 bases in frame from base 1. Based on the germline V gene, the CDR1 and CDR2 sequences are KGHSH and LQKENI. V and J lose 0 bases and 10 bases, and a span of 12 bases separates them. Sequencing was carried out using peripheral blood. This TCR was recovered from a man between 40 and 49 years old with acute or convalescent COVID-19. This receptor chain uses TRBV18 and TRBJ1-4; the D region possibly corresponds to TRBD1 (5 bases align). The CDR3 region reads CASSPPGAERKLFF. The nucleotide sequence is TGTGCCAGCTCACCACCAGGGGCGGAGAGAAAACTGTTTTTT.